This T cell receptor beta chain was obtained from a study of T cell responses to AZD1222 COVID-19 vaccine. Notes on the study in general: Among spike-specific TCRs, nearly half reportedly target unmutated variant regions. Clonal diversity may have been underestimated in mostly white British donors. Two doses of AZD1222 preceded a rise in Spike-specific TCR breadth and depth. It was only six AZD1222 recipients who were seropositive at baseline.

As concerns this clone: The target antigen is unknown.

Assay: immunoSEQ multiplex PCR; the TCRdb copy retains only in-frame clones and omits some. Of 130,000 to 150,000 clones detected, approximately 90% appear once; the ten largest clones hold 2.5% to 3%. This CDR3 spans 15 amino acids. Deletions cut 0 bases from V and 2 bases from J, with 10 bases between. Germline values: CDR1 LNHNV, CDR2 YYDKDF (reference sequence). The clonotype comes from an adult in good health. The genes are TRBV15 and TRBJ2-5; D not certain. This specimen consisted of peripheral blood, obtained on day 0 of MenACWY control vaccination. This CDR3 is CATSRDKAVQETQYF. CDR3 nucleotide sequence: TGTGCCACCAGCAGAGATAAGGCAGTACAAGAGACCCAGTACTTC. Using reference TRBV15 and TRBJ2-5 for the parts outside the CDR3, the full variable domain is DAMVIQNPRYQVTQFGKPVTLSCSQTLNHNVMYWYQQKSSQAPKLLFHYYDKDFNNEADTPDNFQSRRPNTSFCFLDIRSPGLGDTAMYLCATSRDKAVQETQYFGPGTRLLVL.